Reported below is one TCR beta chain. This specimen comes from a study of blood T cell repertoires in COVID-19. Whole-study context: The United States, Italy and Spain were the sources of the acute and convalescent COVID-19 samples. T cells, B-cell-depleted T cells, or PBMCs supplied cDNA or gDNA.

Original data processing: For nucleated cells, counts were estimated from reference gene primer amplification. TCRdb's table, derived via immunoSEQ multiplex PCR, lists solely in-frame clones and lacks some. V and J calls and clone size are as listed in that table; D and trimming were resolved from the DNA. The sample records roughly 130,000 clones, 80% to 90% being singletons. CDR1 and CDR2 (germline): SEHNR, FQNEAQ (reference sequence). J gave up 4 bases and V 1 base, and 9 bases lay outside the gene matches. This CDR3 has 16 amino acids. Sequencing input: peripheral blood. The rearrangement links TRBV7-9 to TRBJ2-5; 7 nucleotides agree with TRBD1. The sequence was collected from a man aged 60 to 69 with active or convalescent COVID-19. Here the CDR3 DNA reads TGTGCCAGCAGCTTAGGTGGAACAGGGGTCCGAGAGACCCAGTACTTC. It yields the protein CASSLGGTGVRETQYF.